A selection of T cell receptor beta chains follows, all from one sample in a study of blood T cell repertoires in COVID-19. Sequencing was performed with immunoSEQ multiplex PCR; in TCRdb, only in-frame clones are kept and a portion is missing. The data contain some 370,000 clones, 89% of them singletons. Sequencing input: peripheral blood. All receptors derive from a middle-aged man with acute or convalescent COVID-19. The CDR3 runs from the conserved cysteine through the conserved F or W. The D gene is left open where the match is weak. For some rows the clone size is stated as once, few or many, or as a class when expanded; others skip it.

V: TRBV19
J: TRBJ2-7
D: -
size: -
DNA: TGTGCCAGTAGCCTGGGGGACAACTCCTACGAGCAGTACTTC
CDR3: CASSLGDNSYEQYF

V: TRBV30
J: TRBJ2-2
D: TRBD2
size: once
DNA: TGTGCCTCCGGTCGTAGCGGGGGGCCGCCTAGGACCGGGGAGCTGTTTTTT
CDR3: CASGRSGGPPRTGELFF

V: TRBV5-1
J: TRBJ1-1
D: -
size: -
DNA: TGCGCCAGCAGCTTGGTTATAGGGGGTGAAGCTTTCTTT
CDR3: CASSLVIGGEAFF

V: TRBV7-8
J: TRBJ1-5
D: -
size: -
DNA: TGTGCCAGCAGCAGAGATTATAGCAATCAGCCCCAGCATTTT
CDR3: CASSRDYSNQPQHF

V: TRBV3-1/TRBV3-2
J: TRBJ2-1
D: TRBD1
size: -
DNA: TGTGCCAGCAGCCAAGACAGGGGGCAGGCAAGACATGAGCAGTTCTTC
CDR3: CASSQDRGQARHEQFF

V: TRBV28
J: TRBJ1-4
D: -
size: once
DNA: TGTGCCAGCGCCCGAGGGAAAGCAACTAATGAAAAACTGTTTTTT
CDR3: CASARGKATNEKLFF

V: TRBV20-1
J: TRBJ2-7
D: -
size: -
DNA: TGCAGTGCTGAAGCCTCCTACGAGCAGTACTTC
CDR3: CSAEASYEQYF

V: TRBV12-3/TRBV12-4
J: TRBJ1-1
D: TRBD1
size: -
DNA: TGTGCCAGCAGGCGACAGGGCATCACTGAAGCTTTCTTT
CDR3: CASRRQGITEAFF

V: TRBV7-9
J: TRBJ2-1
D: TRBD2
size: -
DNA: TGTGCCAGCAGCTTAGAGATTTCTAGCGGGGGCTACAATGAGCAGTTCTTC
CDR3: CASSLEISSGGYNEQFF

V: TRBV6-5
J: TRBJ2-3
D: -
size: -
DNA: TGTGCCAGCAGTTTCTTGACTAGCACAGATACGCAGTATTTT
CDR3: CASSFLTSTDTQYF

V: TRBV27
J: TRBJ2-7
D: -
size: -
DNA: TGTGCCAGCAGAGAGGGGGGGGGTATCAACGAGCAGTACTTC
CDR3: CASREGGGINEQYF

V: TRBV12-3/TRBV12-4
J: TRBJ1-3
D: -
size: -
DNA: TGTGCCAGCAGTATCCTACTTGGAAACACCATATATTTT
CDR3: CASSILLGNTIYF

V: TRBV7-9
J: TRBJ2-2
D: -
size: once
DNA: TGTGCCAGCAGCTTAGCAAAAGCTAGCGTCGGCACCGGGGAGCTGTTTTTT
CDR3: CASSLAKASVGTGELFF

V: TRBV14
J: TRBJ2-1
D: TRBD1
size: once
DNA: TGTGCCAGCAGCCGAGACCAGGGGGCCAATGAGCAGTTCTTC
CDR3: CASSRDQGANEQFF

V: TRBV11-2
J: TRBJ1-6
D: TRBD1
size: -
DNA: TGTGCCAGCAGCTTAGTTGGACAGGGGTATTCACCCCTCCACTTT
CDR3: CASSLVGQGYSPLHF

V: TRBV6-6
J: TRBJ1-2
D: -
size: -
DNA: TGTGCCAGCAGTTCGACCCCTACAGGGACCTATGGCTACACCTTC
CDR3: CASSSTPTGTYGYTF

V: TRBV9
J: TRBJ2-2
D: -
size: few
DNA: TGTGCCAGCAGGCGAGGCGGCGGCACCGGGGAGCTGTTTTTT
CDR3: CASRRGGGTGELFF

V: TRBV9
J: TRBJ2-5
D: TRBD2
size: -
DNA: TGTGCCAGCACCTTTAGCGGGAGTAGTGAGACCCAGTACTTC
CDR3: CASTFSGSSETQYF

V: TRBV6-1
J: TRBJ1-1
D: -
size: few
DNA: TGTGCCAGCATTGAACAGGGTCTTATCGGGACTGAAGCTTTCTTT
CDR3: CASIEQGLIGTEAFF

V: TRBV11-2
J: TRBJ1-2
D: TRBD1
size: -
DNA: TGTGCCAGCAGCGCAAGACAGGGGTGGAACTATGGCTACACCTTC
CDR3: CASSARQGWNYGYTF

V: TRBV7-9
J: TRBJ1-1
D: TRBD1
size: -
DNA: TGTGCCAGCAGCCTTACGACAGGGTGGGATGAAGCTTTCTTT
CDR3: CASSLTTGWDEAFF

V: TRBV6-1
J: TRBJ1-6
D: -
size: -
DNA: TGTGCCAGCAGTGAAGTGGTTGGGGGGGAAAAACTTAATTCACCCCTCCACTTT
CDR3: CASSEVVGGEKLNSPLHF

V: TRBV9
J: TRBJ2-1
D: TRBD2
size: -
DNA: TGTGCCAGCAGCCCTTGGGCTAGCGGGAGGGAGCAGTTCTTC
CDR3: CASSPWASGREQFF

V: TRBV28
J: TRBJ2-4
D: -
size: -
DNA: TGTGCCAGCAGCCTAACAGATACCAAAAACATTCAGTACTTC
CDR3: CASSLTDTKNIQYF

V: TRBV11-2
J: TRBJ2-7
D: TRBD2
size: -
DNA: TGTGCCAGCAGCTCGGGACTAGCGGTCGCCGAGCAGTACTTC
CDR3: CASSSGLAVAEQYF

V: TRBV5-1
J: TRBJ2-3
D: -
size: -
DNA: TGCGCCAGCAGCTTGGATCTCCAGGGGCAAGGTACGCAGTATTTT
CDR3: CASSLDLQGQGTQYF

V: TRBV29-1
J: TRBJ2-2
D: -
size: once
DNA: TGCAGCGTAGTAAGCGGGTCCAACACCGGGGAGCTGTTTTTT
CDR3: CSVVSGSNTGELFF

V: TRBV6-5
J: TRBJ1-1
D: -
size: -
DNA: TGTGCCAGGGCTGGGGGGGCGCGTGGCACTGAAGCTTTCTTT
CDR3: CARAGGARGTEAFF

V: TRBV6-2/TRBV6-3
J: TRBJ1-5
D: TRBD1
size: -
DNA: TGTGCCAGCAGTTATCCAACAGGGGGAAGCAATCAGCCCCAGCATTTT
CDR3: CASSYPTGGSNQPQHF

V: TRBV5-6
J: TRBJ2-5
D: -
size: -
DNA: TGTGCCAGCAGCTTGAGTTTGGGGTATTTCCAGGGCAGGGCAGAGACCCAGTACTTC
CDR3: CASSLSLGYFQGRAETQYF

V: TRBV20-1
J: TRBJ2-7
D: -
size: -
DNA: TGCAGTGCTAGTCGGGTTCTAGAGCCTACCTACGAGCAGTACTTC
CDR3: CSASRVLEPTYEQYF

V: TRBV28
J: TRBJ1-5
D: -
size: -
DNA: TGTGCCAGCAGTTTACTCGGCGGTATCAATCAGCCCCAGCATTTT
CDR3: CASSLLGGINQPQHF

V: TRBV5-4
J: TRBJ2-5
D: TRBD2
size: -
DNA: TGTGCCAGCAGCTTGTTCTCGGCGGGGGGCTTGTTTGGGACCCAGTACTTC
CDR3: CASSLFSAGGLFGTQYF

V: TRBV5-4
J: TRBJ2-7
D: TRBD1
size: -
DNA: TGTGCCAGCAGCCCCGGGACAGCTATCTACGAGCAGTACTTC
CDR3: CASSPGTAIYEQYF

V: TRBV5-1
J: TRBJ2-1
D: TRBD1
size: -
DNA: TGCGCCAGCAGCAGGGGCCTGGGGACAGGGTTTTACAATGAGCAGTTCTTC
CDR3: CASSRGLGTGFYNEQFF

V: TRBV5-5
J: TRBJ2-2
D: TRBD1
size: -
DNA: TGTGCCAGCAGGTACAGGGGTGATTACGGGGAGCTGTTTTTT
CDR3: CASRYRGDYGELFF

V: TRBV10-2
J: TRBJ2-2
D: -
size: -
DNA: TGCGCCAGCAGTGACTATGGCACCGGGGAGCTGTTTTTT
CDR3: CASSDYGTGELFF